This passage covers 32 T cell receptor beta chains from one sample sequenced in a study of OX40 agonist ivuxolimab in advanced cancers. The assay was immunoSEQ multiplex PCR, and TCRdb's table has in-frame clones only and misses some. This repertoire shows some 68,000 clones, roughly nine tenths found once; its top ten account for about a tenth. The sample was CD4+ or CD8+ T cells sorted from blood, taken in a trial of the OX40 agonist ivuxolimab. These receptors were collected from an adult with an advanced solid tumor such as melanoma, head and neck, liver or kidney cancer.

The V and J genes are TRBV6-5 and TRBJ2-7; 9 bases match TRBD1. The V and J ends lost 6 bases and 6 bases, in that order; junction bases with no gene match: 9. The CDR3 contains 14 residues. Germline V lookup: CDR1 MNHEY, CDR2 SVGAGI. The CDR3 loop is CASSPPGQGSEQYF. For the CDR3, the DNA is TGTGCCAGCAGCCCCCCCGGACAGGGGTCCGAGCAGTACTTC.

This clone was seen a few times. The CDR3 loop reads CASRQGMIYGYTF. CDR3 bases: TGTGCCAGCCGACAGGGGATGATCTATGGCTACACCTTC. V and J are TRBV19 and TRBJ1-2; 8 nucleotides align to TRBD1. Germline V gene lookup returns CDR1 LNHDA and CDR2 SQIVND (reference sequence). The CDR3 runs 13 residues. J was trimmed by 4 bases and V by 9 bases; bases with no gene match: 7.

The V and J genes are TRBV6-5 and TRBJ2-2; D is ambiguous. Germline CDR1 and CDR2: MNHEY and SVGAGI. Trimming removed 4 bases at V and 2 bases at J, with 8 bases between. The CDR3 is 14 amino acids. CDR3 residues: CASSSGPNTGELFF. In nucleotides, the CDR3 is TGTGCCAGCAGTTCAGGCCCTAACACCGGGGAGCTGTTTTTT.

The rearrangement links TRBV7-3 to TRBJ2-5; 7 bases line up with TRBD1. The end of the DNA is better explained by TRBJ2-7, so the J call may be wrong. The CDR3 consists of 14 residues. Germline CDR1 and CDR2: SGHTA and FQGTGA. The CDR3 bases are TGTGCCAGCAGCTTAGGTCAGGGGGCCTACGAGCAGTACTTC. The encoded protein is CASSLGQGAYEQYF.

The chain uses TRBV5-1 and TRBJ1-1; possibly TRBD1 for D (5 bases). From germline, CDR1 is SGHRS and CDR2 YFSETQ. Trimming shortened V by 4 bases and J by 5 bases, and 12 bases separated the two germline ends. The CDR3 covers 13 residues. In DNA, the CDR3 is TGCGCCAGCAGCGAGACTCAGGGAACTGAAGCTTTCTTT. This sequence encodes CASSETQGTEAFF.

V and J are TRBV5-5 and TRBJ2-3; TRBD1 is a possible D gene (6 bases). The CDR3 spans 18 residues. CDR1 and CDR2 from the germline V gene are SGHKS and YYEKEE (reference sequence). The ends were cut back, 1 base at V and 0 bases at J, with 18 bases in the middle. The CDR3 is CASSLTGRTLASTDTQYF. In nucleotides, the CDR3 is TGTGCCAGCAGCTTGACAGGGAGAACCTTGGCAAGCACAGATACGCAGTATTTT.

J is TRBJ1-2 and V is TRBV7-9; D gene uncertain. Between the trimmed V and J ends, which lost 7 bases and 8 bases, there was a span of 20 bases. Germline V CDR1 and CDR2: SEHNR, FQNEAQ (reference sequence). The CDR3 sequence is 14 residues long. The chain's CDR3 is CASTTNLRGSGYTF. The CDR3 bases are TGTGCCAGCACCACAAATCTCAGAGGGAGCGGCTACACCTTC.

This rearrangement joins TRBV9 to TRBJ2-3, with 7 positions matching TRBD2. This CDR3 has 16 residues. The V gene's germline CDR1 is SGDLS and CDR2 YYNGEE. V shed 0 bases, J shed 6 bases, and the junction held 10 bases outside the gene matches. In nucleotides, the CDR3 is TGTGCCAGCAGCGTAGTCTGGGGGGGGAGTGGCGATACGCAGTATTTT. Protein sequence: CASSVVWGGSGDTQYF.

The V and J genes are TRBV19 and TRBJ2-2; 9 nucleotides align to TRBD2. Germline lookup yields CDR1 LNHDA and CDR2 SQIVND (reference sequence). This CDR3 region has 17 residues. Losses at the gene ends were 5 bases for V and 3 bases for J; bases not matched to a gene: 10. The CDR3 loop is CASSVVLAGVHTGELFF. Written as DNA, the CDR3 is TGTGCCAGTAGTGTGGTGTTAGCGGGAGTTCACACCGGGGAGCTGTTTTTT.

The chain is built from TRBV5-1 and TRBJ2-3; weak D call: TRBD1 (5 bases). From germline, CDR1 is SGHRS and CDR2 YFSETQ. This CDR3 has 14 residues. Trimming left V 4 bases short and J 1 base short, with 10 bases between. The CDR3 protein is CASSLQGGTDTQYF. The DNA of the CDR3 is TGCGCCAGCAGCCTCCAGGGTGGCACAGATACGCAGTATTTT.

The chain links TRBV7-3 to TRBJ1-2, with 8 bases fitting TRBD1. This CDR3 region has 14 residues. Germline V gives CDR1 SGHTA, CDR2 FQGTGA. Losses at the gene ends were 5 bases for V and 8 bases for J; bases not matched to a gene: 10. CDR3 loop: CASSASGTGSGYTF. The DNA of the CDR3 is TGTGCCAGCAGCGCATCCGGGACAGGTTCGGGCTACACCTTC.

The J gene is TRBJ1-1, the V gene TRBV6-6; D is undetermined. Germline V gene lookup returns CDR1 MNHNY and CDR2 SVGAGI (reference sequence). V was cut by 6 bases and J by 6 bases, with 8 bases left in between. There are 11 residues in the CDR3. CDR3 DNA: TGTGCCAGCAGCCACGGTCCTGAAGCTTTCTTT. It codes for CASSHGPEAFF.

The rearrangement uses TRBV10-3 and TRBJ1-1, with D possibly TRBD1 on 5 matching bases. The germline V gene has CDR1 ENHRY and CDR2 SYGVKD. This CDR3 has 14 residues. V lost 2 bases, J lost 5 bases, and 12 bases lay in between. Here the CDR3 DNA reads TGTGCCATCAGTGAGAGGGGCGAGGGTACTGAAGCTTTCTTT. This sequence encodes CAISERGEGTEAFF.

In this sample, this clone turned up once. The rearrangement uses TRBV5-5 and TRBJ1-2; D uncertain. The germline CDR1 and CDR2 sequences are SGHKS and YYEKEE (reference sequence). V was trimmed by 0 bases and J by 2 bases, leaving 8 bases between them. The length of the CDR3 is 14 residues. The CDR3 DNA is TGTGCCAGCAGCTTGGAAGCATTCAACTATGGCTACACCTTC. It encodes CASSLEAFNYGYTF.

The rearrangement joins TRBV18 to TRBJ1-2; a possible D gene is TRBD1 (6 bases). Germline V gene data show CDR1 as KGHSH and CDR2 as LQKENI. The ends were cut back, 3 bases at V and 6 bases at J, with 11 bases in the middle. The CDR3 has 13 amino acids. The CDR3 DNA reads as TGTGCCAGCTCACCCGGACAGCTAGATGGCTACACCTTC. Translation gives CASSPGQLDGYTF.

The CDR3, as DNA: TGTGCCAGCAGCCCCCCCGGGACAGGGCTAGCTTTCTTT. The encoded protein is CASSPPGTGLAFF. The chain joins TRBV28 to TRBJ1-1; TRBD1 matches 9 bases. The germline gives CDR1 MDHEN, CDR2 SYDVKM. The trim removed 6 bases at V and 10 bases at J, leaving 9 bases unmatched. The CDR3 covers 13 residues.

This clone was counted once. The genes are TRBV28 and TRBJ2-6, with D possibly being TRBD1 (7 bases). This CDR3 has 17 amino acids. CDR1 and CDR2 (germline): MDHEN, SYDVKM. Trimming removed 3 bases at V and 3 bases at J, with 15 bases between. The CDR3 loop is CASSFRRGRRGANVLTF. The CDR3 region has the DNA TGTGCCAGCAGTTTTAGGAGGGGGCGCCGTGGGGCCAACGTCCTGACTTTC.

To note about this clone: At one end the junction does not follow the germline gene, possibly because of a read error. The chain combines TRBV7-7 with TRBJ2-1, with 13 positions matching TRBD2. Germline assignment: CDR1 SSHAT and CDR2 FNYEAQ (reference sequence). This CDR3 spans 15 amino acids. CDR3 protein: CASSPGTSGANEQFF. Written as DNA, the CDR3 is TGTGCTAGCAGCCCGGGGACTAGCGGGGCCAATGAGCAGTTCTTC. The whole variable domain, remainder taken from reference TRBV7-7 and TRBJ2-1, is GAGVSQSPRYKVTKRGQDVTLRCDPISSHATLYWYQQALGQGPEFLTYFNYEAQPDKSGLPSDRFSAERPEGSISTLTIQRTEQRDSAMYRCASSPGTSGANEQFFGPGTRLTVL.

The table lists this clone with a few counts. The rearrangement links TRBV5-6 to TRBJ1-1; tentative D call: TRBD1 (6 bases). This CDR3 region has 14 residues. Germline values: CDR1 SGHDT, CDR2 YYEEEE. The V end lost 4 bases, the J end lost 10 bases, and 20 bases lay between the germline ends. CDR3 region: CASSTRQDVRGAFF. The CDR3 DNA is TGTGCCAGCAGCACCCGACAGGACGTGAGGGGAGCTTTCTTT.

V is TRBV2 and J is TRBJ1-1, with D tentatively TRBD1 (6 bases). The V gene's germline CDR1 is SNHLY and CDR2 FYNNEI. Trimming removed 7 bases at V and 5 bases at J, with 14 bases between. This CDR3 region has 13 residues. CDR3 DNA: TGTGCCAGCACCACAGGGATCGGGACTGAAGCTTTCTTT. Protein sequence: CASTTGIGTEAFF.

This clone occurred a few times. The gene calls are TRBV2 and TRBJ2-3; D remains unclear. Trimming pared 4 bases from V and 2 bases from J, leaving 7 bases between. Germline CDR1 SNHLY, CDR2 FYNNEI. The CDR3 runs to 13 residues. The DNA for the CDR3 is TGTGCCAGCAGTGGAGACAACACAGATACGCAGTATTTT. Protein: CASSGDNTDTQYF. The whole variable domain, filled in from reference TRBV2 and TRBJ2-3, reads EPEVTQTPSHQVTQMGQEVILRCVPISNHLYFYWYRQILGQKVEFLVSFYNNEISEKSEIFDDQFSVERPDGSNFTLKIRSTKLEDSAMYFCASSGDNTDTQYFGPGTRLTVL.

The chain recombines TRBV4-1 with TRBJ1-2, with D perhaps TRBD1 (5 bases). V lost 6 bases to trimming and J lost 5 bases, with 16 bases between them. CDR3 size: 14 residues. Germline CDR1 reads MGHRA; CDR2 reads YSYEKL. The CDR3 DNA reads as TGCGCCAGCAGGGCCCCGGGACGGAATTATGGCTACACCTTC. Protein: CASRAPGRNYGYTF.

The CDR3, as DNA: TGTGCCAGCAGTTCGGCCCCCGGGACTAGAGGGGGCACCCAGTACTTC. Protein: CASSSAPGTRGGTQYF. The chain links TRBV27 to TRBJ2-5; tentatively, D is TRBD2 (8 bases). Germline V gene sequence: CDR1 MNHEY, CDR2 SMNVEV (reference sequence). The CDR3 runs to 16 residues. V was clipped by 4 bases and J by 8 bases, with 23 bases between them.

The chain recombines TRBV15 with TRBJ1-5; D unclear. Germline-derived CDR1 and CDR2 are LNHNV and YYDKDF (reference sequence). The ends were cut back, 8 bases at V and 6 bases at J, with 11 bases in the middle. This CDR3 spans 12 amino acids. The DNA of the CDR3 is TGTGCCACCCACGACCGAGGTCAGCCCCAGCATTTT. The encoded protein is CATHDRGQPQHF. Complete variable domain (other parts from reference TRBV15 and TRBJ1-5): DAMVIQNPRYQVTQFGKPVTLSCSQTLNHNVMYWYQQKSSQAPKLLFHYYDKDFNNEADTPDNFQSRRPNTSFCFLDIRSPGLGDTAMYLCATHDRGQPQHFGDGTRLSIL.

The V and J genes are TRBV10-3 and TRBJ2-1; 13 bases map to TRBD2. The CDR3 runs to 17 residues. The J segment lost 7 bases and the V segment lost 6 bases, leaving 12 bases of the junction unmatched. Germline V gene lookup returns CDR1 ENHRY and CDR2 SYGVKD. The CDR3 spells CAISLIDGTSGVNEQFF. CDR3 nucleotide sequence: TGTGCCATCAGCCTGATAGACGGGACTAGCGGGGTGAATGAGCAGTTCTTC.

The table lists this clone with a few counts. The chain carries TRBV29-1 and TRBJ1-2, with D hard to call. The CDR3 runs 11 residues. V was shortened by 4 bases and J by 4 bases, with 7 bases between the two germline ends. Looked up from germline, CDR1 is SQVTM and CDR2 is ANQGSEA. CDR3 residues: CSVGGTYGYTF. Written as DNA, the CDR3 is TGCAGCGTTGGAGGTACCTATGGCTACACCTTC.

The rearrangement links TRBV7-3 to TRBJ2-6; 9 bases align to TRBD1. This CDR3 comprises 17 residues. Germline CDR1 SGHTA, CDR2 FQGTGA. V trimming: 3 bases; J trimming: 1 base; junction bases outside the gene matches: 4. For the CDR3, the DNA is TGTGCCAGCAGCTTGGGACAGGGCTGGTCTGGGGCCAACGTCCTGACTTTC. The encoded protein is CASSLGQGWSGANVLTF.

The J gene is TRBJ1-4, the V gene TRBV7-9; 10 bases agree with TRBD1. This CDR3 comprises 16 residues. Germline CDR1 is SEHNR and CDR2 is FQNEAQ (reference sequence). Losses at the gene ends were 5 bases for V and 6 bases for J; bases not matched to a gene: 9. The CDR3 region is CASSPGTGEVDEKLFF. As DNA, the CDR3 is TGTGCCAGCAGCCCAGGGACAGGGGAAGTGGATGAAAAACTGTTTTTT.

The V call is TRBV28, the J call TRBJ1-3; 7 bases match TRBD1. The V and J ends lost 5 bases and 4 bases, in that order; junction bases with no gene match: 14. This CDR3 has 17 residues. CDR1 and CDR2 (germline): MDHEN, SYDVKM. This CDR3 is CASSPPSWDSPGNTIYF. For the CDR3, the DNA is TGTGCCAGCAGTCCACCTTCGTGGGACAGCCCGGGAAACACCATATATTTT.

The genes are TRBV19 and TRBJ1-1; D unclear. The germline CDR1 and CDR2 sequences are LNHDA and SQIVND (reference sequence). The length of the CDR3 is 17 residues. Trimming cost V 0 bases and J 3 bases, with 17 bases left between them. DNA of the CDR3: TGTGCCAGTAGTATAGATGCGTGGGGTAGAAGAGACACTGAAGCTTTCTTT. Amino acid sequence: CASSIDAWGRRDTEAFF.

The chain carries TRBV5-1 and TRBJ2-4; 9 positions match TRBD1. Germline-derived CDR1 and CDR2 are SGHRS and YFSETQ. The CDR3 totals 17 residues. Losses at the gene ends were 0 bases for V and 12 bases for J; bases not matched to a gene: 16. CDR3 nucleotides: TGCGCCAGCAGCTTGGTGGGGACAGGGTTATTCTCGTTCTCTCAGTACTTC. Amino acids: CASSLVGTGLFSFSQYF.

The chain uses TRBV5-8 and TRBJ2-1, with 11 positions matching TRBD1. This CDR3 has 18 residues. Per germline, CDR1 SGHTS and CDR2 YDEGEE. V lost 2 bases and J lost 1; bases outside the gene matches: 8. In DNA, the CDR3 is TGTGCCAGCAGCTTCGGTTGGGACAGGGGGGGGTCCTACAATGAGCAGTTCTTC. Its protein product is CASSFGWDRGGSYNEQFF.